This record looks at one T cell receptor (beta chain) sequence and its context. Its cognate antigen is unknown. Sample-barcoded 5' priming and a J-beta primer mix drove a second PCR of about 7 to 11 cycles. TCRdb fed the 5' RACE reads into MiXCR, producing one record per CDR3 protein. Of around 1,000,000 distinct CDR3 sequences in the sample, under 30% were seen once. The sample comes from a study of blood T cells in healthy people across ages. Regarding the study as a whole: No conclusive comparison of naive versus antigen-experienced cells was possible with unsorted PBMCs. Long-lived donors carried more naive CD4+ cells and greater diversity than aged donors.

V lost 5 bases and J lost 3, with 16 bases in between. Germline CDR1 reads SEHNR; CDR2 reads FQNEAQ (reference sequence). The CDR3 loop spans 15 amino acids. These same data were also listed under a study on T cells of mothers and their children. As that report states: It was observed that no persistent microchimeric T cell clones could be detected.

The source is a girl aged 2 to 10 in good health. The specimen was blood. This chain links TRBV7-9 with TRBJ2-5, with D possibly being TRBD1 (6 bases). The CDR3 DNA is TGTGCCAGCAGCCGACCCAGGGGCTTGGAAGAGACCCAGTACTTC. Encoded protein: CASSRPRGLEETQYF.